The 20 T cell receptor beta chains given below trace back to one sample, sequenced in a study of blood T cell repertoires in COVID-19. Clones were sequenced by immunoSEQ multiplex PCR, and TCRdb holds only the in-frame ones, with some missing. The sample records more than 150,000 clones, less than 85% being singletons. Sequencing was performed on peripheral blood. These receptor sequences come from a man aged 50-59 years who had recovered from COVID-19.

The table lists this clone with a few counts. The chain joins TRBV25-1 to TRBJ1-1; 8 nucleotides match TRBD1. Germline values: CDR1 MGHDK, CDR2 SYGVNS. Losses at the gene ends were 4 bases for V and 1 base for J; bases not matched to a gene: 5. The CDR3 spans 15 residues. The CDR3 loop reads CASSAGGAWNTEAFF. The CDR3 nucleotides read TGTGCCAGCAGTGCAGGGGGCGCGTGGAACACTGAAGCTTTCTTT.

This clone occurred a few times. V is TRBV7-2 and J is TRBJ1-2; TRBD1 aligns across 9 bases. After removal of 4 bases from V and 6 bases from J, the junction contained 9 bases not matched to a gene. The CDR3 is 15 residues long. In germline, CDR1 is SGHTA, CDR2 FQGNSA. CDR3 loop: CASSWTGQGGDGYTF. The CDR3 DNA is TGTGCCAGCAGCTGGACGGGACAGGGAGGCGATGGCTACACCTTC.

V gene TRBV6-5 combines with J gene TRBJ1-2; 9 bases map to TRBD1. The germline gives CDR1 MNHEY, CDR2 SVGAGI. This CDR3 has 15 amino acids. J gave up 6 bases and V 5 bases, and 10 bases lay outside the gene matches. Here the CDR3 reads CASSQKQGAINGYTF. The CDR3 nucleotides read TGTGCCAGCAGTCAGAAACAGGGGGCGATTAATGGCTACACCTTC.

The CDR3: CSVAGTSGREMNTEAFF. The CDR3 DNA reads TGCAGCGTTGCGGGTACTTCGGGCAGGGAAATGAACACTGAAGCTTTCTTT. The chain recombines TRBV29-1 with TRBJ1-1; D may be TRBD1 (5 bases). This CDR3 has 17 amino acids. Trimming took 4 bases from V and 0 from J, leaving 21 bases between them. CDR1 is SQVTM and CDR2 is ANQGSEA in the germline V gene.

This sequence joins TRBV7-8 and TRBJ2-1; D is perhaps TRBD2 (6 bases). V lost 1 base and J 13 bases, leaving 14 bases between the germline ends. Germline CDR1 and CDR2: SGHVS and FQNEAQ. The CDR3 consists of 13 residues. CDR3 residues: CASSLGLGRGQFF. For the CDR3, the DNA is TGTGCCAGCAGCTTAGGGCTCGGGAGAGGACAGTTCTTC.

This chain links TRBV9 with TRBJ2-3; the D gene is possibly TRBD2 (6 bases). V lost 5 bases to trimming and J lost 6 bases, with 19 bases between them. From germline, CDR1 is SGDLS and CDR2 YYNGEE. The CDR3 sequence is 15 residues long. The CDR3 bases are TGTGCCAGCAGTTTGGGCGGGCGGGACCTGGATACGCAGTATTTT. This codes for CASSLGGRDLDTQYF. Combining the CDR3 with reference TRBV9 and TRBJ2-3 gives the whole variable domain DSGVTQTPKHLITATGQRVTLRCSPRSGDLSVYWYQQSLDQGLQFLIQYYNGEERAKGNILERFSAQQFPDLHSELNLSSLELGDSALYFCASSLGGRDLDTQYFGPGTRLTVL.

The chain employs TRBV7-6 and TRBJ2-1; TRBD1 might be the D (5 bases). V was shortened by 9 bases and J by 4 bases, with 7 bases between the two germline ends. CDR1 and CDR2 (germline): SGHVS, FNYEAQ. There are 11 residues in the CDR3. CDR3: CASRQYNEQFF. The CDR3 region has the DNA TGTGCCAGTCGACAGTACAATGAGCAGTTCTTC.

The chain links TRBV15 to TRBJ2-1, with TRBD1 as a possible D gene (5 bases). V was shortened by 9 bases and J by 8 bases, with 17 bases between the two germline ends. Per the germline V gene, CDR1 is LNHNV and CDR2 is YYDKDF (reference sequence). The CDR3 runs to 13 residues. For the CDR3, the DNA is TGTGCCACTGGGCGCCGCAGGGTCGATGAGCAGTTCTTC. It specifies CATGRRRVDEQFF.

The V gene is TRBV27, the J gene TRBJ2-1, with a weak D call TRBD1 (5 bases). Germline V gene sequence: CDR1 MNHEY, CDR2 SMNVEV (reference sequence). The CDR3 is made up of 15 amino acids. Trimming shortened V by 4 bases and J by 0 bases, and 10 bases separated the two germline ends. CDR3 protein: CASSSRASSYNEQFF. CDR3 sequence (DNA): TGTGCCAGCAGTTCCAGGGCCAGCTCCTACAATGAGCAGTTCTTC.

The CDR3 here is CASSRNNGQNYGYTF. CDR3 DNA: TGTGCCAGCAGTCGAAACAATGGACAGAACTATGGCTACACCTTC. The chain couples TRBV2 to TRBJ1-2; a weak D match, TRBD1 (6 bases). The ends were cut back, 5 bases at V and 2 bases at J, with 15 bases in the middle. Germline-derived CDR1 and CDR2 are SNHLY and FYNNEI. This CDR3 region has 15 residues.

This rearrangement joins TRBV5-1 to TRBJ2-7; D unclear. Trimming removed 1 base from V and 2 bases from J, with 4 bases in between. CDR3 length: 12 amino acids. The germline V gene has CDR1 SGHRS and CDR2 YFSETQ. The CDR3 DNA reads as TGCGCCAGCAGCTTGAATACCTACGAGCAGTACTTC. Translating it yields CASSLNTYEQYF.

This clone was seen only a few times. The chain uses TRBV2 and TRBJ1-5; no firm D call. The CDR3 has 15 residues. V gave up 4 bases and J gave up 0 bases, with 10 bases separating them. The V gene's germline CDR1 is SNHLY and CDR2 FYNNEI. Written as DNA, the CDR3 is TGTGCCAGCAGTGTTGAAGGCGGTAGCAATCAGCCCCAGCATTTT. Its protein is CASSVEGGSNQPQHF.

The V call is TRBV5-4, the J call TRBJ2-3; D uncertain. The V gene lost 7 bases and the J gene lost 4 bases, with 16 bases spanning the gap. The CDR3 spans 14 residues. Germline V lookup: CDR1 SGHNT, CDR2 YYREEE (reference sequence). CDR3 in DNA: TGTGCCAGCGGCACTCCCTCCGCGGCAGATACGCAGTATTTT. Translation gives CASGTPSAADTQYF.

The J gene is TRBJ2-5, the V gene TRBV30; possible D gene TRBD1, 7 bases. With 4 bases removed from V and 9 bases from J, the gap between germline ends came to 15 bases. The CDR3 has 12 amino acids. Germline V CDR1 and CDR2: GTSNPN, SVGIG (reference sequence). CDR3 DNA: TGTGCCTGGAACAGGGGAAGGGGGGCCCAGTACTTC. This gives the protein CAWNRGRGAQYF.

V usage is TRBV11-2 and J usage is TRBJ1-1; TRBD1 might be the D (6 bases). CDR1 and CDR2 from the germline V gene are SGHAT and FQNNGV. The CDR3 has 13 amino acids. Trimming removed 3 bases from V and 5 bases from J, with 10 bases in between. The CDR3 loop is CASSFGRGTEAFF. CDR3 DNA sequence: TGTGCCAGCAGCTTCGGCAGGGGAACTGAAGCTTTCTTT.

The V gene is TRBV15, the J gene TRBJ1-2; D unclear. CDR3 length: 14 residues. The V and J ends lost 6 bases and 0 bases respectively, with 11 bases between them. Germline CDR1 and CDR2: LNHNV and YYDKDF (reference sequence). The CDR3 here is CATREGEANYGYTF. CDR3 nucleotides: TGTGCCACCAGAGAGGGAGAAGCTAACTATGGCTACACCTTC.

This chain joins TRBV7-6 and TRBJ2-2; D gene unclear. Germline values: CDR1 SGHVS, CDR2 FNYEAQ. V was clipped by 0 bases and J by 4 bases, with 12 bases between them. The CDR3 length is 16 residues. The CDR3 sequence is CASSLAVIGSTGELFF. The DNA for the CDR3 is TGTGCCAGCAGCTTAGCCGTTATCGGTTCCACCGGGGAGCTGTTTTTT.

V is TRBV6-5 and J is TRBJ2-5; 9 nucleotides agree with TRBD1. This CDR3 is 14 amino acids long. Germline CDR1 MNHEY, CDR2 SVGAGI. With V trimmed by 5 bases and J by 3 bases, 4 bases remained unmatched. The chain's CDR3 is CASSRQGVEETQYF. DNA of the CDR3: TGTGCCAGCAGTAGACAGGGGGTAGAAGAGACCCAGTACTTC.

This chain connects TRBV23-1 to TRBJ2-2, with TRBD1 matching 7 bases. TRBV23-1 is classed as an ORF, of uncertain function. This CDR3 has 19 amino acids. V dropped 6 bases and J dropped 0; count of bases not matched to a gene: 16. CDR3 amino acids: CASRSKQSTGDPNTGELFF. The DNA of the CDR3 is TGCGCCAGCAGGTCAAAGCAATCAACAGGGGACCCGAACACCGGGGAGCTGTTTTTT.

The count of this clone is one. The chain carries TRBV11-3 and TRBJ2-1; 10 positions agree with TRBD1. The CDR3 contains 15 residues. J was trimmed by 4 bases and V by 5 bases; bases with no gene match: 5. Germline V gene data show CDR1 as SGHNT and CDR2 as YENEEA. The DNA for the CDR3 is TGTGCCAGCAGCCCGGGACAGGGGTGGTACAATGAGCAGTTCTTC. This encodes CASSPGQGWYNEQFF.